The rows below give T cell receptor beta chains drawn from one sample of a study of blood T cells in healthy people across ages. MiXCR was run by TCRdb on the 5' RACE reads, yielding one entry per CDR3 protein. The data show about 830,000 distinct CDR3 sequences, with roughly 60% seen just once and about 27% held by the top ten. Sequenced: blood. The origin of the receptors is a man younger than 40 in good health. Both conserved end residues are part of each CDR3. Each record gives: V gene, J gene, clone size, D gene, CDR3 DNA, CDR3 protein. A D gene is named only where the DNA matches it firmly. Part of the rows lack a size; the others show once, few, many or a class for expanded clones.

v_gene: TRBV7-3; j_gene: TRBJ2-4; abundance: NA; d_gene: NA; CDR3nt: TGTGCCAGCAGCTTAAAAGCACCACTTCAGCAGTACTTC; CDR3aa: CASSLKAPLQQYF
v_gene: TRBV5-1; j_gene: TRBJ1-1; abundance: NA; d_gene: TRBD1; CDR3nt: TGCGCCAGCAGCTTCCAGGACAGGGATCACACTGAAGCTTTCTTT; CDR3aa: CASSFQDRDHTEAFF
v_gene: TRBV12-3/TRBV12-4; j_gene: TRBJ1-2; abundance: NA; d_gene: NA; CDR3nt: TGTGCCTCCGCCGAGGGGATACGTTATGGCTACACCTTC; CDR3aa: CASAEGIRYGYTF
v_gene: TRBV27; j_gene: TRBJ2-6; abundance: few; d_gene: NA; CDR3nt: TGTGCCAGCAGCGGAGAGCAGGGGACTGGGGCCAACGTCCTGACTTTC; CDR3aa: CASSGEQGTGANVLTF
v_gene: TRBV5-1; j_gene: TRBJ2-5; abundance: NA; d_gene: NA; CDR3nt: TGCGCCAGCAGCTTGGGGGCAGGGTCCTACAATGAGCAGTACTTC; CDR3aa: CASSLGAGSYNEQYF
v_gene: TRBV10-3; j_gene: TRBJ2-7; abundance: NA; d_gene: NA; CDR3nt: TGTGCCATCAGTGAAATCTCCTACGAGCAGTACTTC; CDR3aa: CAISEISYEQYF
v_gene: TRBV20-1; j_gene: TRBJ2-1; abundance: few; d_gene: NA; CDR3nt: TGCAGTGCTAGAAAGTCCTTTGAGCAGTTCTTC; CDR3aa: CSARKSFEQFF
v_gene: TRBV7-2; j_gene: TRBJ2-7; abundance: NA; d_gene: TRBD1; CDR3nt: TGTGCCAGCAGCTCCGGACAGGTTACCTACGAGCAGTACTTC; CDR3aa: CASSSGQVTYEQYF
v_gene: TRBV29-1; j_gene: TRBJ2-7; abundance: few; d_gene: NA; CDR3nt: TGCAGCGTTGAGATGTTGTCGGGAGAAAACTACGAGCAGTACTTC; CDR3aa: CSVEMLSGENYEQYF
v_gene: TRBV2; j_gene: TRBJ1-6; abundance: NA; d_gene: NA; CDR3nt: TGTGCCAGCACCCCTCGAGGCGAGAGTTCACCCCTCCACTTT; CDR3aa: CASTPRGESSPLHF
v_gene: TRBV25-1; j_gene: TRBJ1-2; abundance: NA; d_gene: TRBD1; CDR3nt: TGTGCCAGCAGTGCGTCACGAACCGGGACAGGGGCCTATGGCTACACCTTC; CDR3aa: CASSASRTGTGAYGYTF
v_gene: TRBV29-1; j_gene: TRBJ1-2; abundance: NA; d_gene: NA; CDR3nt: TGCAGCGTTCTGGTGGGAGACTATGGCTACACCTTC; CDR3aa: CSVLVGDYGYTF
v_gene: TRBV9; j_gene: TRBJ2-4; abundance: NA; d_gene: TRBD2; CDR3nt: TGTGCCAGCAGCGTGGGACCGGGACTAGCACTAAACATTCAGTACTTC; CDR3aa: CASSVGPGLALNIQYF
v_gene: TRBV29-1; j_gene: TRBJ2-7; abundance: NA; d_gene: TRBD2; CDR3nt: TGCAGCGTTGCCGGGACTAGCGGGGGCCCCTCCTACAATGAGCAGTACTTC; CDR3aa: CSVAGTSGGPSYNEQYF
v_gene: TRBV4-1; j_gene: TRBJ2-1; abundance: NA; d_gene: NA; CDR3nt: TGCGCCAGCAGCCAAGACTGGGGAAGCTCCTACAATGAGCAGTTCTTC; CDR3aa: CASSQDWGSSYNEQFF
v_gene: TRBV6-4; j_gene: TRBJ2-3; abundance: few; d_gene: TRBD1; CDR3nt: TGTGCCAGCAGCGAAGACAGGGAAGTATCAGATACGCAGTATTTT; CDR3aa: CASSEDREVSDTQYF
v_gene: TRBV9; j_gene: TRBJ2-5; abundance: NA; d_gene: TRBD1; CDR3nt: TGTGCCAGCAGCAAAACAGGGGGTCGAGAGACCCAGTACTTC; CDR3aa: CASSKTGGRETQYF
v_gene: TRBV9; j_gene: TRBJ2-7; abundance: few; d_gene: NA; CDR3nt: TGTGCCAGCAGCGTAGGTACGGCAAGCTCCTACGAGCAGTACTTC; CDR3aa: CASSVGTASSYEQYF
v_gene: TRBV7-2; j_gene: TRBJ2-5; abundance: NA; d_gene: NA; CDR3nt: TGTGCCAGCAGCTTAGATGGAGGGTTGGAGAAGGAGACCCAGTACTTC; CDR3aa: CASSLDGGLEKETQYF
v_gene: TRBV7-9; j_gene: TRBJ2-5; abundance: NA; d_gene: NA; CDR3nt: TGTGCCAGCAGCCTCATAGGGCTTCAAGAGACCCAGTACTTC; CDR3aa: CASSLIGLQETQYF
v_gene: TRBV7-2; j_gene: TRBJ2-7; abundance: NA; d_gene: NA; CDR3nt: TGTGCCAGCAGCTCGTCACTACAGGGCTACGAGCAGTACTTC; CDR3aa: CASSSSLQGYEQYF
v_gene: TRBV7-2; j_gene: TRBJ1-5; abundance: NA; d_gene: NA; CDR3nt: TGTGCCAGCAGCTTAGCTCCAGGGGTCAGTGGTAGCAATCAGCCCCAGCATTTT; CDR3aa: CASSLAPGVSGSNQPQHF
v_gene: TRBV20-1; j_gene: TRBJ2-4; abundance: NA; d_gene: TRBD2; CDR3nt: TGCAGTTCCGACAGCGGGAAATTAGCCAAAAACATTCAGTACTTC; CDR3aa: CSSDSGKLAKNIQYF
v_gene: TRBV15; j_gene: TRBJ2-3; abundance: few; d_gene: TRBD1; CDR3nt: TGTGCCACCAGCAGAGATCGCGGACAGGGATACACAGATACGCAGTATTTT; CDR3aa: CATSRDRGQGYTDTQYF
v_gene: TRBV7-2; j_gene: TRBJ1-1; abundance: NA; d_gene: TRBD1; CDR3nt: TGTGCCAGCAGCATCCGACAGGGGAGGTGGACTGAAGCTTTCTTT; CDR3aa: CASSIRQGRWTEAFF
v_gene: TRBV12-3/TRBV12-4; j_gene: TRBJ2-7; abundance: NA; d_gene: NA; CDR3nt: TGTGCCAGCAGTCCCTCAAACTTAGGGAGGGAGCAGTACTTC; CDR3aa: CASSPSNLGREQYF
v_gene: TRBV9; j_gene: TRBJ2-7; abundance: few; d_gene: NA; CDR3nt: TGTGCCAGCAGCATGCAACCGGACAGTGACGAGCAGTACTTC; CDR3aa: CASSMQPDSDEQYF
v_gene: TRBV6-2/TRBV6-3; j_gene: TRBJ2-6; abundance: NA; d_gene: TRBD1; CDR3nt: TGTGCCAGCAGTCTTCCGACAGGGCGGGTGGGGGCCAACGTCCTGACTTTC; CDR3aa: CASSLPTGRVGANVLTF
v_gene: TRBV7-2; j_gene: TRBJ2-3; abundance: NA; d_gene: NA; CDR3nt: TGTGCCAGCAGCCCCAAGCGGAGCACAGATACGCAGTATTTT; CDR3aa: CASSPKRSTDTQYF
v_gene: TRBV10-3; j_gene: TRBJ1-1; abundance: NA; d_gene: NA; CDR3nt: TGTGCCATCACCACAGCCGGGACACAGAACGCTGAAGCTTTCTTT; CDR3aa: CAITTAGTQNAEAFF
v_gene: TRBV10-3; j_gene: TRBJ2-7; abundance: once; d_gene: TRBD2; CDR3nt: TGTGCCATCAGTACGAGCGGGGGGGCCGACGAGCAGTACTTC; CDR3aa: CAISTSGGADEQYF
v_gene: TRBV4-2; j_gene: TRBJ2-2; abundance: NA; d_gene: NA; CDR3nt: TGTGCCAGCAGCCAAGAACAGGGAAGTTTCGGGGAGCTGTTTTTT; CDR3aa: CASSQEQGSFGELFF
v_gene: TRBV10-3; j_gene: TRBJ1-6; abundance: few; d_gene: TRBD1; CDR3nt: TGTGCCATCACCCCGGACAGGGGGGCTTCACCCCTCCACTTT; CDR3aa: CAITPDRGASPLHF
v_gene: TRBV19; j_gene: TRBJ2-1; abundance: NA; d_gene: NA; CDR3nt: TGTGCCAGTAGTATGTGGGGGGGCGGTGAGCAGTTCTTC; CDR3aa: CASSMWGGGEQFF
v_gene: TRBV4-3; j_gene: TRBJ2-7; abundance: NA; d_gene: NA; CDR3nt: TGCGCCAGCAGCCAAGCAACTAGCTCATCCTACGAGCAGTACTTC; CDR3aa: CASSQATSSSYEQYF
v_gene: TRBV5-1; j_gene: TRBJ2-4; abundance: NA; d_gene: NA; CDR3nt: TGCGCCAGCAGCTCCCGGGACGCCTGGGGTAAAAACATTCAGTACTTC; CDR3aa: CASSSRDAWGKNIQYF
v_gene: TRBV6-5; j_gene: TRBJ2-1; abundance: NA; d_gene: TRBD2; CDR3nt: TGTGCCAGCAGTCCGCACCGACTAGCGGGGAGGTGGCAGTTCTTC; CDR3aa: CASSPHRLAGRWQFF
v_gene: TRBV6-6; j_gene: TRBJ2-7; abundance: NA; d_gene: NA; CDR3nt: TGTGCCAGCAGTCACGGGCGACAGAACTACGAGCAGTACTTC; CDR3aa: CASSHGRQNYEQYF
v_gene: TRBV6-2/TRBV6-3; j_gene: TRBJ2-3; abundance: NA; d_gene: NA; CDR3nt: TGTGCCAGCAGTTGGAGCGCAGGGCCCACAGATACGCAGTATTTT; CDR3aa: CASSWSAGPTDTQYF
v_gene: TRBV5-1; j_gene: TRBJ2-7; abundance: NA; d_gene: NA; CDR3nt: TGCGCCAGCATGGAGGGGGGCAGCTCCTACGAGCAGTACTTC; CDR3aa: CASMEGGSSYEQYF
v_gene: TRBV27; j_gene: TRBJ2-1; abundance: NA; d_gene: NA; CDR3nt: TGTGCCAGCAGTGGGGACCACTATATCAACCCCTACAATGAGCAGTTCTTC; CDR3aa: CASSGDHYINPYNEQFF
v_gene: TRBV9; j_gene: TRBJ2-7; abundance: NA; d_gene: TRBD2; CDR3nt: TGTGCCAGCAGCGTAGGGACTAGCGGGGAAGCCTACGAGCAGTACTTC; CDR3aa: CASSVGTSGEAYEQYF
v_gene: TRBV20-1; j_gene: TRBJ1-5; abundance: NA; d_gene: NA; CDR3nt: TGCAGTGCTAGAGATTATACAGGTCCCGTGGGCAATCAGCCCCAGCATTTT; CDR3aa: CSARDYTGPVGNQPQHF
v_gene: TRBV12-5; j_gene: TRBJ1-2; abundance: once; d_gene: NA; CDR3nt: TGTGCTAGTGGCGGATACCGGGGTTTCTATGGCTACACCTTC; CDR3aa: CASGGYRGFYGYTF
v_gene: TRBV10-3; j_gene: TRBJ2-3; abundance: NA; d_gene: TRBD2; CDR3nt: TGTGCCATCAGAGCTAGCGGGGGCTCTAGCACAGATACGCAGTATTTT; CDR3aa: CAIRASGGSSTDTQYF
v_gene: TRBV28; j_gene: TRBJ2-1; abundance: few; d_gene: NA; CDR3nt: TGTGCCAGCAGTTCCGGAGTTGCGAATGAGCAGTTCTTC; CDR3aa: CASSSGVANEQFF
v_gene: TRBV7-2; j_gene: TRBJ2-7; abundance: NA; d_gene: TRBD1; CDR3nt: TGTGCCAGCAGCTTAACCGTGTACGACAGGGACGAGCAGTACTTC; CDR3aa: CASSLTVYDRDEQYF
v_gene: TRBV7-2; j_gene: TRBJ2-7; abundance: NA; d_gene: NA; CDR3nt: TGTGCCAGCAGCCTCCCATTGGGGGCGGCCTACGAGCAGTACTTC; CDR3aa: CASSLPLGAAYEQYF
v_gene: TRBV6-2/TRBV6-3; j_gene: TRBJ2-3; abundance: NA; d_gene: TRBD1; CDR3nt: TGTGCCAGCAGTGTACAGGGGAGAACAGATACGCAGTATTTT; CDR3aa: CASSVQGRTDTQYF
v_gene: TRBV27; j_gene: TRBJ2-5; abundance: NA; d_gene: TRBD2; CDR3nt: TGTGCCAGCAGTTTTAGCGGGGGGGCGGGGAATGAGCAGTACTTC; CDR3aa: CASSFSGGAGNEQYF
v_gene: TRBV6-1; j_gene: TRBJ1-2; abundance: NA; d_gene: NA; CDR3nt: TGTGCCAGCACCGCAGAGCCCTATGGCTACACCTTC; CDR3aa: CASTAEPYGYTF
v_gene: TRBV7-9; j_gene: TRBJ2-2; abundance: NA; d_gene: NA; CDR3nt: TGTGCCAGCAGCGCCCGTGTTGCCGGGGAGCTGTTTTTT; CDR3aa: CASSARVAGELFF
v_gene: TRBV27; j_gene: TRBJ2-1; abundance: NA; d_gene: TRBD2; CDR3nt: TGTGCCAGCAGTTTAGTACTAGCGGGGGACTACAATGAGCAGTTCTTC; CDR3aa: CASSLVLAGDYNEQFF
v_gene: TRBV5-1; j_gene: TRBJ2-6; abundance: few; d_gene: NA; CDR3nt: TGCGCCAGCAGCACTCTCTCTGGGGCCAACGTCCTGACTTTC; CDR3aa: CASSTLSGANVLTF
v_gene: TRBV12-3/TRBV12-4; j_gene: TRBJ2-7; abundance: few; d_gene: TRBD1; CDR3nt: TGTGCCAGCAGGGGGGACAGGGCCTACGAGCAGTACTTC; CDR3aa: CASRGDRAYEQYF